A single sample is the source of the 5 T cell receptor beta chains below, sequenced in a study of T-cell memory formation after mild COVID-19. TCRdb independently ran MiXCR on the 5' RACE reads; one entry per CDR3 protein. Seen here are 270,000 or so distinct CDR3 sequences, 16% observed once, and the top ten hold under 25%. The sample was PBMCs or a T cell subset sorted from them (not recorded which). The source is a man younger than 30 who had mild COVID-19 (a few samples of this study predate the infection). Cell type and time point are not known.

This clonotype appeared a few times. The DNA for the CDR3 is TGTGCCAGCAGGGACAGCAAGGACACTGAAGCTTTCTTT. Translated, it gives CASRDSKDTEAFF. The gene calls are TRBV6-5 and TRBJ1-1; possible D gene TRBD1, 6 bases. The CDR3 is 13 residues long. Looked up from germline, CDR1 is MNHEY and CDR2 is SVGAGI. Trimming removed 6 bases from V and 3 bases from J, with 11 bases in between.

This CDR3 is CASSFSAGGPGETQYF. The CDR3 region has the DNA TGTGCCAGCAGTTTTTCGGCGGGGGGGCCGGGAGAGACCCAGTACTTC. The gene calls are TRBV12-3 or TRBV12-4 and TRBJ2-5, with 9 bases identical to TRBD2. V shed 3 bases and J 4 bases; nucleotides not matched to a gene: 9. CDR3 length equals 16 residues.

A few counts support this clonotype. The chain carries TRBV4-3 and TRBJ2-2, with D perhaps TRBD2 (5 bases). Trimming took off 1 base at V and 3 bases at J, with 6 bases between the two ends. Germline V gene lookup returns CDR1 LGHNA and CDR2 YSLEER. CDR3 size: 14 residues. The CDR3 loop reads CASSQGEYTGELFF. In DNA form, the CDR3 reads TGCGCCAGCAGCCAAGGGGAGTACACCGGGGAGCTGTTTTTT.

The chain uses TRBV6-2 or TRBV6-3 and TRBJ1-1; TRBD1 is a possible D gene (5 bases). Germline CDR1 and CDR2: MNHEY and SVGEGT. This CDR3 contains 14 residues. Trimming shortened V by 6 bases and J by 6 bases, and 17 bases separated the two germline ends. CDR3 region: CASSTHGGSAEAFF. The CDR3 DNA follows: TGTGCCAGCAGCACACATGGGGGATCGGCTGAAGCTTTCTTT.

Written as DNA, the CDR3 is TGTGCCAGCAGTTACAAAACTAGCGGGTATATAGCTAGCACAGATACGCAGTATTTT. Its protein is CASSYKTSGYIASTDTQYF. This rearrangement joins TRBV6-5 to TRBJ2-3; 9 bases are a match to TRBD2. CDR1 MNHEY and CDR2 SVGAGI come from the germline V gene. There are 19 residues in the CDR3. The V gene end was trimmed by 2 bases and the J gene end by 0 bases; junction bases not matched to a gene: 12.